These T cell receptor beta chains were read from a single sample in a study of molecular identifiers for immune sequencing clone quantification. TCRdb reprocessed the PCR reads via MiXCR and lists one record per CDR3 protein. The sample lists under 600,000 distinct CDR3 sequences, roughly 23% seen once, with around 0.86% in the top ten. Sequenced material: naive CD8+ T cells from blood, with Jurkat cell RNA spiked in. Receptors originate from a human donor in good health. Some libraries in this study had Jurkat cell RNA spiked in. CDR3s include the opening cysteine and the closing phenylalanine or tryptophan. D genes are given only for firm matches. Clone size is shown for a subset of rows, as once, few, many or a class of expanded clone.

size	length	D	V	J	DNA	CDR3
few	16	.	TRBV20-1	TRBJ1-5	TGCAGTGCTAGAGATATCAGCGAAGGGGGAGGGCAGCCCCAGCATTTT	CSARDISEGGGQPQHF
.	12	.	TRBV20-1	TRBJ2-3	TGCAGTGCGTGGGACAGCACAGATACGCAGTATTTT	CSAWDSTDTQYF
.	14	.	TRBV20-1	TRBJ2-2	TGCAGTGCTAGTCGGCAGGGACCCACCGGGGAGCTGTTTTTT	CSASRQGPTGELFF
many	16	TRBD1	TRBV29-1	TRBJ2-7	TGCAGCGTTGAAGGGCACTGGACAGGGGGTTTAGGGGAGCAGTACTTC	CSVEGHWTGGLGEQYF
many	14	.	TRBV30	TRBJ1-4	TGTGCCTGGAGCAACCTGGTCTGGAATGAAAAACTGTTTTTT	CAWSNLVWNEKLFF
many	14	.	TRBV20-1	TRBJ2-3	TGCAGTGCAACCGTGGGTATGAGCACAGATACGCAGTATTTT	CSATVGMSTDTQYF
.	15	.	TRBV27	TRBJ2-7	TGTGCCAGCAGTCCCCGATCGGCCGTCTCCTACGAGCAGTACTTC	CASSPRSAVSYEQYF
.	14	.	TRBV30	TRBJ1-2	TGTGCCTGGGGCCCCGTTGGGCCTGATTTCGGCTACACCTTC	CAWGPVGPDFGYTF
few	20	.	TRBV13	TRBJ1-6	TGTGCCAGCAGCTTAGGCCTCACCGATCCCGGGTCCCCGTCGGGTTCACCCCTCCACTTT	CASSLGLTDPGSPSGSPLHF
.	15	.	TRBV12-3/TRBV12-4	TRBJ1-6	TGTGCCAGCAGTTTAGAGGGACTGTTACGTTCACCCCTCCACTTT	CASSLEGLLRSPLHF
many	16	TRBD2	TRBV7-6	TRBJ2-7	TGTGCCAGCAGCCCGGAGGCTAGCGGGGGACGCTACGAGCAGTACTTC	CASSPEASGGRYEQYF
.	13	.	TRBV6-4	TRBJ2-7	TGTGCCAGCAGTGACTGGGCAGGCTACGAGCAGTACTTC	CASSDWAGYEQYF
.	15	TRBD1	TRBV19	TRBJ1-5	TGTGCCAGTAGTATAGGACAGGGGGTCAATCAGCCCCAGCATTTT	CASSIGQGVNQPQHF
few	12	TRBD1	TRBV19	TRBJ1-1	TGTGCCTGCCGACAGGGTGGCACTGAAGCTTTCTTT	CACRQGGTEAFF
few	15	TRBD1	TRBV5-4	TRBJ1-1	TGTGCCAGCAGCACGGGGACAGGGGCCTACACTGAAGCTTTCTTT	CASSTGTGAYTEAFF
many	15	TRBD1	TRBV5-1	TRBJ2-5	TGCGCCAGCAGCTTGGGGGACAGTATCCAAGAGACCCAGTACTTC	CASSLGDSIQETQYF
.	17	.	TRBV5-4	TRBJ1-1	TGTGCCAGCAGCTTGTTAGGCTCGGGAACAGAAAACACTGAAGCTTTCTTT	CASSLLGSGTENTEAFF